The 7 T cell receptor beta chains given below trace back to one sample, sequenced in a study of T cell responses to AZD1222 COVID-19 vaccine. Sequencing was performed with immunoSEQ multiplex PCR; in TCRdb, only in-frame clones are kept and a portion is missing. The data contain roughly 100,000 clones, roughly nine tenths of them singletons. Sequenced material: peripheral blood, taken on day 0 of AZD1222 vaccination. The origin of the receptors is an adult in good health.

The chain has TRBV2 and TRBJ1-6, with a tentative D call TRBD1 (6 bases). CDR1 is SNHLY and CDR2 is FYNNEI in the germline V gene. CDR3 length: 13 residues. The V gene lost 7 bases and the J gene lost 7 bases, with 11 bases spanning the gap. The CDR3 loop is CASTGVENSPLHF. Here the CDR3 DNA reads TGTGCCAGCACAGGGGTAGAAAATTCACCCCTCCACTTT.

The chain joins TRBV12-5 to TRBJ2-3; the D is unclear. The ends were cut back, 1 base at V and 2 bases at J, with 10 bases in the middle. This CDR3 comprises 15 residues. CDR1 and CDR2 (germline): LGHNT, FRNRAP. The CDR3, as DNA: TGTGCTAGTGGTTTGGACGGCCGTGCCACAGATACGCAGTATTTT. As protein: CASGLDGRATDTQYF.

This chain joins TRBV28 and TRBJ1-2, with D tentatively TRBD1 (6 bases). V lost 3 bases, J lost 2 bases, and 10 bases lay in between. CDR1 and CDR2 (germline): MDHEN, SYDVKM. This CDR3 contains 14 residues. CDR3 region: CASSLTGSNYGYTF. The DNA of the CDR3 is TGTGCCAGCAGTTTGACAGGATCGAACTATGGCTACACCTTC.

This rearrangement joins TRBV7-6 to TRBJ2-7; D may be TRBD2 (5 bases). V gave up 5 bases and J gave up 3 bases, with 11 bases separating them. The CDR3 consists of 13 residues. Germline assignment: CDR1 SGHVS and CDR2 FNYEAQ. The CDR3 DNA is TGTGCCAGCAGCCTCCGGGAAGACTACGAGCAGTACTTC. It codes for CASSLREDYEQYF.

The sample holds one count of this clone. The J gene is TRBJ2-1, the V gene TRBV11-2; no clear D gene. The V end was cut by 5 bases, the J end by 12 bases, with 14 bases between. This CDR3 has 12 residues. The germline gives CDR1 SGHAT, CDR2 FQNNGV. The CDR3 loop reads CASSPIPRVQFF. For the CDR3, the DNA is TGTGCCAGCAGCCCCATCCCCCGGGTGCAGTTCTTC.

The chain joins TRBV25-1 to TRBJ1-1; D is uncertain. This CDR3 comprises 15 residues. V was clipped by 3 bases and J by 8 bases, with 19 bases between them. Germline-derived CDR1 and CDR2 are MGHDK and SYGVNS. This CDR3 reads CASSDTSGGGAEAFF. The DNA for the CDR3 is TGTGCCAGCAGTGACACATCGGGCGGAGGCGCGGAAGCTTTCTTT. Full variable domain (outside the CDR3, taken from reference TRBV25-1 and TRBJ1-1): EADIYQTPRYLVIGTGKKITLECSQTMGHDKMYWYQQDPGMELHLIHYSYGVNSTEKGDLSSESTVSRIRTEHFPLTLESARPSHTSQYLCASSDTSGGGAEAFFGQGTRLTVV.

This sequence joins TRBV7-9 and TRBJ2-7, with D maybe TRBD1 (5 bases). CDR1 and CDR2 from the germline V gene are SEHNR and FQNEAQ (reference sequence). Trimming stripped 2 bases from V and 1 base from J, with 6 bases between. The CDR3 contains 13 residues. The DNA for the CDR3 is TGTGCCAGCAGCTTAAAGGGGTCCTACGAGCAGTACTTC. This encodes CASSLKGSYEQYF.